These 23 T cell receptor beta chains share one sample of origin, sequenced in a study of cytomegalovirus exposure and HLA in healthy donors. PCR involved 60 Vbeta and 13 Jbeta primers. Sequencing used immunoSEQ multiplex PCR; TCRdb keeps in-frame clones, though not all of them. The table records about 150,000 clones, 65% to 80% of them present only once. The material sequenced was PBMCs. The receptors come from a man between 35 and 55 years old in good health and CMV-seropositive.

V usage is TRBV5-1 and J usage is TRBJ2-1, with TRBD2 matching 9 bases. Germline values: CDR1 SGHRS, CDR2 YFSETQ. J was trimmed by 3 bases and V by 3 bases; bases with no gene match: 4. This CDR3 has 15 amino acids. CDR3 loop: CASSSELAGYNEQFF. In DNA, the CDR3 is TGCGCCAGCAGCTCAGAACTAGCGGGCTACAATGAGCAGTTCTTC. The entire variable domain, with the rest obtained from reference TRBV5-1 and TRBJ2-1, is as follows: KAGVTQTPRYLIKTRGQQVTLSCSPISGHRSVSWYQQTPGQGLQFLFEYFSETQRNKGNFPGRFSGRQFSNSRSEMNVSTLELGDSALYLCASSSELAGYNEQFFGPGTRLTVL.

The CDR3 spells CASSDRTSSYEQYF. The CDR3 region has the DNA TGTGCCAGCAGTGATAGGACTTCCTCCTACGAGCAGTACTTC. The chain has TRBV2 and TRBJ2-7; maybe TRBD2 (5 bases). The CDR3 sequence is 14 residues long. The germline V gene has CDR1 SNHLY and CDR2 FYNNEI. The V end was cut by 3 bases, the J end by 0 bases, with 9 bases between.

This clone was seen just once. At one end, the junction sequence differs from germline, possibly due to a read error. The chain joins TRBV5-1 to TRBJ2-6; D is perhaps TRBD1 (5 bases). Looked up from germline, CDR1 is SGHRS and CDR2 is YFSETQ. The CDR3 runs to 17 residues. CDR3 protein: CASSLGTANSGANGLTF. In nucleotides, the CDR3 is TGCGCCAGCAGCTTGGGTACGGCTAACTCTGGGGCCAACGGCCTGACTTTC.

The J gene is TRBJ2-7, the V gene TRBV9, with 7 bases identical to TRBD1. The CDR3 has 14 residues. The trim removed 0 bases at V and 3 bases at J, leaving 3 bases unmatched. Germline CDR1 and CDR2: SGDLS and YYNGEE. The CDR3 DNA reads as TGTGCCAGCAGCGTAGATCCAGGGGGCTACGAGCAGTACTTC. Protein: CASSVDPGGYEQYF. Complete variable domain (other parts from reference TRBV9 and TRBJ2-7): DSGVTQTPKHLITATGQRVTLRCSPRSGDLSVYWYQQSLDQGLQFLIQYYNGEERAKGNILERFSAQQFPDLHSELNLSSLELGDSALYFCASSVDPGGYEQYFGPGTRLTVT.

The rearrangement uses TRBV6-1 and TRBJ1-6, with 8 bases that match TRBD1. The V gene's germline CDR1 is MNHNS and CDR2 SASEGT. There are 15 residues in the CDR3. The ends lost 2 bases at V and 9 bases at J; junction bases unmatched: 6. CDR3 region: CASSEQDRVRSPLHF. CDR3 nucleotide sequence: TGTGCCAGCAGTGAACAGGACAGGGTTCGTTCACCCCTCCACTTT.

The chain employs TRBV10-3 and TRBJ1-1, with D perhaps TRBD1 (5 bases). The CDR3 totals 12 residues. Trimming took off 10 bases at V and 5 bases at J, with 14 bases between the two ends. Germline values: CDR1 ENHRY, CDR2 SYGVKD. The CDR3 loop reads CATRGGGTEAFF. The CDR3 DNA follows: TGTGCCACTCGGGGGGGTGGAACTGAAGCTTTCTTT.

The chain links TRBV7-9 to TRBJ1-2; D is uncertain. The germline gives CDR1 SEHNR, CDR2 FQNEAQ (reference sequence). V was shortened by 5 bases and J by 7 bases, with 8 bases between the two germline ends. CDR3 size: 11 residues. This CDR3 is CASSPATGYTF. CDR3 nucleotides: TGTGCCAGCAGCCCCGCTACTGGCTACACCTTC.

V and J are TRBV21-1 and TRBJ2-5; the table's D gene call, TRBD1, was not cross checked with the DNA. TRBV21-1 is listed as a pseudogene. This CDR3 region has 13 residues. CDR3 sequence (DNA): TGTGCCAGCACGGGCGCCGCAGGGGAGACCCAGTACTTC. Translation gives CASTGAAGETQYF.

The sample holds a few counts of this clone. The chain recombines TRBV6-5 with TRBJ2-1; D possibly corresponds to TRBD1 (6 bases). Per the germline V gene, CDR1 is MNHEY and CDR2 is SVGAGI. This CDR3 contains 15 residues. Deletions cut 2 bases from V and 3 bases from J, with 11 bases between. The CDR3 region is CASSYDRTDYNEQFF. The CDR3 DNA is TGTGCCAGCAGTTACGACCGGACAGACTACAATGAGCAGTTCTTC.

The gene calls are TRBV6-6 and TRBJ1-5; the D gene is possibly TRBD1 (6 bases). The CDR3 sequence is 16 residues long. Trimming took 5 bases from V and 3 from J, leaving 17 bases between them. CDR1 and CDR2 (germline): MNHNY, SVGAGI (reference sequence). CDR3 nucleotides: TGTGCCAGCAGTCATAAGGGCCAGGGGTCCAATCAGCCCCAGCATTTT. Amino acids: CASSHKGQGSNQPQHF.

The rearrangement uses TRBV4-1 and TRBJ2-3, with D possibly matching TRBD2 (5 bases). V lost 4 bases and J lost 5, with 13 bases in between. The CDR3 length is 14 residues. The germline V gene has CDR1 MGHRA and CDR2 YSYEKL. CDR3 nucleotide sequence: TGCGCCAGCAGCCGCCACCGGGCGGGAGATACGCAGTATTTT. Protein: CASSRHRAGDTQYF.

CDR3 protein: CASSPDLAGVGTQYF. The CDR3 region has the DNA TGCGCCAGCAGCCCGGACCTGGCCGGGGTCGGTACGCAGTATTTT. V usage is TRBV5-1 and J usage is TRBJ2-3; D perhaps matches TRBD2 (5 bases). Per germline, CDR1 SGHRS and CDR2 YFSETQ. Trimming pared 4 bases from V and 8 bases from J, leaving 20 bases between. The CDR3 totals 15 residues.

The CDR3 sequence is CASSEMGLGGNTDTQYF. The CDR3 DNA reads as TGTGCCAGCAGTGAAATGGGGTTGGGGGGGAACACAGATACGCAGTATTTT. The chain couples TRBV6-1 to TRBJ2-3; TRBD2 matches at 7 bases. This CDR3 has 17 residues. Trimming took 2 bases from V and 2 from J; bases not matched to a gene: 10. From germline, CDR1 is MNHNS and CDR2 SASEGT.

V usage is TRBV2 and J usage is TRBJ1-6, with D unclear. V was shortened by 7 bases and J by 9 bases, with 10 bases between the two germline ends. The germline CDR1 and CDR2 sequences are SNHLY and FYNNEI. This CDR3 comprises 12 residues. CDR3 DNA: TGTGCCAGCAAGGCGGAAACTTCACCCCTCCACTTT. This codes for CASKAETSPLHF.

This clone was observed a handful of times. The CDR3 coding sequence is TGCGCCAGCAGCCAAGAGAGCGGAGGAAGAGGAGGAAACACCATATATTTT. Translated, it gives CASSQESGGRGGNTIYF. The genes are TRBV4-3 and TRBJ1-3; no definite D call. This CDR3 has 17 residues. V gave up 0 bases and J gave up 4 bases, with 16 bases separating them. Germline CDR1 reads LGHNA; CDR2 reads YSLEER.

The chain recombines TRBV11-2 with TRBJ2-7; D remains unclear. CDR1 is SGHAT, CDR2 FQNNGV, per germline. The CDR3 length is 12 residues. V dropped 5 bases and J dropped 4 bases, with 9 bases sitting between them. The chain's CDR3 is CASSPQVYEQYF. The CDR3 bases are TGTGCCAGCAGCCCCCAGGTTTACGAGCAGTACTTC.

This clone has more than one count but fewer than ten. For the CDR3, the DNA is TGTGCCAGCAGCTTAGGGGGGCTGTGGGAGCTGTTTTTT. This sequence encodes CASSLGGLWELFF. The V call is TRBV7-2, the J call TRBJ2-2; TRBD1 might be the D (6 bases). V shed 1 base and J shed 9 bases, with 9 bases lying between them. This CDR3 spans 13 amino acids. Germline V gene lookup returns CDR1 SGHTA and CDR2 FQGNSA.

CDR3 region: CASSSRARDQETQYF. CDR3 bases: TGCGCCAGCAGCTCACGCGCCCGGGACCAAGAGACCCAGTACTTC. The V and J genes are TRBV4-1 and TRBJ2-5; D remains ambiguous. Germline CDR1 and CDR2: MGHRA and YSYEKL. The CDR3 contains 15 residues. With 5 bases removed from V and 0 bases from J, the gap between germline ends came to 13 bases.

The rearrangement links TRBV28 to TRBJ2-5; 12 bases align to TRBD2. CDR1 is MDHEN and CDR2 is SYDVKM in the germline V gene. The CDR3 extends over 16 amino acids. V was clipped by 5 bases and J by 4 bases; unmatched bases: 8. CDR3 nucleotide sequence: TGTGCCAGCAGTCCCCACCTAGCGGGAGGGTCAGAGACCCAGTACTTC. Translating gives CASSPHLAGGSETQYF.

Concerning this clone itself: The sample holds other DNA sequences that translate to the same CDR3. V is TRBV7-9 and J is TRBJ2-5; D possibly corresponds to TRBD2 (5 bases). Germline CDR1 reads SEHNR; CDR2 reads FQNEAQ (reference sequence). With 5 bases removed from V and 2 bases from J, the gap between germline ends came to 12 bases. This CDR3 has 14 amino acids. CDR3 coding DNA: TGTGCCAGCAGCCTTACTAGTGGGCAAGAGACCCAGTACTTC. As protein: CASSLTSGQETQYF.

The chain links TRBV7-9 to TRBJ1-4; no clear D gene. V dropped 5 bases and J dropped 8 bases, with 15 bases sitting between them. The germline V gene has CDR1 SEHNR and CDR2 FQNEAQ (reference sequence). The CDR3 is 14 amino acids. Written as DNA, the CDR3 is TGTGCCAGCAGCCACTTTTCCGTGGAGGAAAAACTGTTTTTT. Its protein product is CASSHFSVEEKLFF. The full variable domain, with the rest looked up from reference TRBV7-9 and TRBJ1-4, is DTGVSQNPRHKITKRGQNVTFRCDPISEHNRLYWYRQTLGQGPEFLTYFQNEAQLEKSRLLSDRFSAERPKGSFSTLEIQRTEQGDSAMYLCASSHFSVEEKLFFGSGTQLSVL.

This chain links TRBV15 with TRBJ1-2, with 8 bases matching TRBD1. The CDR3 runs 14 residues. Looked up from germline, CDR1 is LNHNV and CDR2 is YYDKDF (reference sequence). After removal of 9 bases from V and 0 bases from J, the junction contained 6 bases not matched to a gene. CDR3 loop: CATRQGRSNYGYTF. The DNA for the CDR3 is TGTGCCACTCGACAGGGGAGATCTAACTATGGCTACACCTTC.

The V and J genes are TRBV11-2 and TRBJ2-1; possibly TRBD2 for D (6 bases). Looked up from germline, CDR1 is SGHAT and CDR2 is FQNNGV. The V gene lost 5 bases and the J gene lost 5 bases, with 10 bases spanning the gap. The CDR3 consists of 13 residues. Written as DNA, the CDR3 is TGTGCCAGCAGCGTGGGACTTGACAATGAGCAGTTCTTC. As protein: CASSVGLDNEQFF.